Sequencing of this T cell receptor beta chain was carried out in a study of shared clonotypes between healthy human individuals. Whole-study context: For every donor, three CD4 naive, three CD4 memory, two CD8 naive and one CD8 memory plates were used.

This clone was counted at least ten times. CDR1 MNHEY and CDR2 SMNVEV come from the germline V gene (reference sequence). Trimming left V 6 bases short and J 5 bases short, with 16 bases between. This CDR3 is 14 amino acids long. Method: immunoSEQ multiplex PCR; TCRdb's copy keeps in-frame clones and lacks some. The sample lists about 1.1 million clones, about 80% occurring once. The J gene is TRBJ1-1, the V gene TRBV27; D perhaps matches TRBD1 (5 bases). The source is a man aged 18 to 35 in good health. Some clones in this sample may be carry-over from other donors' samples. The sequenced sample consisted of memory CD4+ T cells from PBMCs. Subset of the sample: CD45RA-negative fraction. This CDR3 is CASRIDSLGTEAFF. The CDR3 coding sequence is TGTGCCAGCAGAATCGACAGTCTCGGAACTGAAGCTTTCTTT.